This TCR beta chain was recorded in a study of cytomegalovirus exposure and HLA in healthy donors. There are 15 residues in the CDR3. Trimming shortened V by 2 bases and J by 3 bases, and 9 bases separated the two germline ends. CDR1 is SGHNT and CDR2 is YYREEE in the germline V gene (reference sequence). PCR used 60 Vbeta primers and 13 Jbeta primers. Some clones are missing from TCRdb's copy, which holds only in-frame ones; the method was immunoSEQ multiplex PCR. The sample contains 150,000 to 200,000 clones, approximately 70% of which appear only once. Source material: PBMCs. The V call is TRBV5-4, the J call TRBJ1-6; D remains ambiguous. This sequence was found in a man between 18 and 29 years old in good health and CMV-seropositive. CDR3 DNA sequence: TGTGCCAGCAGCTTTTACGGGGTCTATAATTCACCCCTCCACTTT. Translated: CASSFYGVYNSPLHF.